This T cell receptor (beta chain) appears in the sequencing data of a study of cytomegalovirus exposure and HLA in healthy donors. Study-level background: The roughly 120 validation repertoires matched the approximately 700 first-cohort repertoires in platform, a later analysis reported.

This clone is a singleton in its sample. The CDR3 is 14 amino acids. Per the germline V gene, CDR1 is MNHEY and CDR2 is SMNVEV (reference sequence). The trim removed 3 bases at V and 4 bases at J, leaving 5 bases unmatched. Sequencing used immunoSEQ multiplex PCR; TCRdb keeps in-frame clones, though not all of them. Among over 85,000 clones, more than 75% were seen once, and the ten largest hold 1.4%. The rearrangement joins TRBV27 to TRBJ2-5, with TRBD1 matching 7 bases. Material for sequencing was PBMCs. The clonotype comes from a woman aged 25 to 39 in good health and CMV-seropositive. CDR3 amino acids: CASSFTGTAETQYF. The CDR3 nucleotides are TGTGCCAGCAGTTTCACCGGGACAGCAGAGACCCAGTACTTC.